This T cell receptor beta chain is from a study of T cell responses to AZD1222 COVID-19 vaccine. Notes on the study in general: Rises in breadth and depth of Spike-specific TCRs came after two AZD1222 doses. The study reported that nearly half of spike-specific TCRs target unmutated variant regions. The span of vaccine-associated CD4 TCRs extended across spike, with dominance at 160-218 and 743-854. Only a handful of AZD1222 recipients, several in all, had baseline seropositivity.

For this clone: The antigen remains unidentified.

This table comes from immunoSEQ multiplex PCR, and its TCRdb copy is limited to in-frame clones, with some not included. The sample includes fewer than 120,000 clones, 80% to 95% of them seen just once. CDR3 size: 12 residues. The V end lost 4 bases, the J end lost 8 bases, and 9 bases lay between the germline ends. CDR1 LGHDT and CDR2 YNNKEL come from the germline V gene (reference sequence). The receptor's source is an adult in good health. The V and J genes are TRBV3-1 (or the pseudogene TRBV3-2) and TRBJ2-1; D unclear. Sequenced here: peripheral blood, sampled on day 0 of AZD1222 vaccination. CDR3 sequence: CASSRSSHEQFF. In DNA, the CDR3 is TGTGCCAGCAGCCGGAGCTCGCATGAGCAGTTCTTC.